Listed here are 7 T cell receptor beta chains from one sample, sequenced in a study of blood T cell repertoires in COVID-19. Generated by immunoSEQ multiplex PCR, the TCRdb table keeps only in-frame clones and is missing some. The data contain about 280,000 clones, roughly 85% of them seen just once; the ten biggest clones take up about 2.7%. Material: PBMCs or T cells enriched from blood (not recorded which). The origin of the receptors is a woman in her forties or fifties who had recovered from COVID-19.

This sequence joins TRBV7-9 and TRBJ2-6, with a weak D call TRBD2 (5 bases). The V end was cut by 5 bases, the J end by 4 bases, with 15 bases between. The germline V gene encodes CDR1 SEHNR and CDR2 FQNEAQ (reference sequence). The CDR3 is 16 amino acids. CDR3 in DNA: TGTGCCAGCAGCGGACGAGACGAGGGAGGGGCCAACGTCCTGACTTTC. Protein product: CASSGRDEGGANVLTF.

The rearrangement joins TRBV19 to TRBJ2-7; 7 bases map to TRBD2. The ends lost 7 bases at V and 3 bases at J; junction bases unmatched: 6. The CDR3 runs to 13 residues. CDR1 and CDR2 from the germline V gene are LNHDA and SQIVND (reference sequence). The CDR3 sequence: CASNSGRDYEQYF. The CDR3 DNA is TGTGCCAGTAATAGCGGGCGGGACTACGAGCAGTACTTC. The full variable domain, completed using reference TRBV19 and TRBJ2-7, is DGGITQSPKYLFRKEGQNVTLSCEQNLNHDAMYWYRQDPGQGLRLIYYSQIVNDFQKGDIAEGYSVSREKKESFPLTVTSAQKNPTAFYLCASNSGRDYEQYFGPGTRLTVT.

V gene TRBV5-1 combines with J gene TRBJ2-7; TRBD2 aligns across 14 bases. The CDR3 has 19 residues. CDR1 and CDR2 from the germline V gene are SGHRS and YFSETQ. The J segment lost 0 bases and the V segment lost 4 bases, leaving 12 bases of the junction unmatched. CDR3 sequence (DNA): TGCGCCAGCAGCCTAGACGCGACTAGCGGGGGGGGGAGCTCCTACGAGCAGTACTTC. Encoded protein: CASSLDATSGGGSSYEQYF.

The V gene is TRBV5-1, the J gene TRBJ2-4; 12 nucleotides line up with TRBD1. This CDR3 is 17 amino acids long. V lost 4 bases, J lost 0 bases, and 5 bases stayed unmatched. CDR1 SGHRS and CDR2 YFSETQ come from the germline V gene. The CDR3 DNA reads as TGCGCCAGCAGCGGACCGGGACAGGGGGCAGCCAAAAACATTCAGTACTTC. Translating gives CASSGPGQGAAKNIQYF.

The chain has TRBV28 and TRBJ2-5, with 9 bases lining up with TRBD2. The CDR3 totals 14 residues. Trimming at V came to 4 bases and at J to 5 bases, leaving 5 bases not matched to a gene. Germline-derived CDR1 and CDR2 are MDHEN and SYDVKM. CDR3 DNA sequence: TGTGCCAGCAGTTCGCCGGGACTAGCCGAGACCCAGTACTTC. Translated: CASSSPGLAETQYF. The variable domain in full, completed from reference TRBV28 and TRBJ2-5, reads DVKVTQSSRYLVKRTGEKVFLECVQDMDHENMFWYRQDPGLGLRLIYFSYDVKMKEKGDIPEGYSVSREKKERFSLILESASTNQTSMYLCASSSPGLAETQYFGPGTRLLVL.

J is TRBJ1-4 and V is TRBV3-1 (or the pseudogene TRBV3-2); TRBD1 agrees at 12 bases. CDR3 length: 15 residues. Looked up from germline, CDR1 is LGHDT and CDR2 is YNNKEL (reference sequence). Trimming took 8 bases from V and 3 from J; bases not matched to a gene: 4. The CDR3 sequence: CASWGQGASNEKLFF. Here the CDR3 DNA reads TGTGCCAGCTGGGGACAGGGGGCATCTAATGAAAAACTGTTTTTT.

This chain connects TRBV9 to TRBJ2-3, with a tentative D call TRBD2 (6 bases). V was shortened by 0 bases and J by 4 bases, with 18 bases between the two germline ends. Germline CDR1 is SGDLS and CDR2 is YYNGEE. The CDR3 length is 17 residues. For the CDR3, the DNA is TGTGCCAGCAGCGTAGGACGCGGCGGGAAGATTTCAGATACGCAGTATTTT. Protein: CASSVGRGGKISDTQYF.